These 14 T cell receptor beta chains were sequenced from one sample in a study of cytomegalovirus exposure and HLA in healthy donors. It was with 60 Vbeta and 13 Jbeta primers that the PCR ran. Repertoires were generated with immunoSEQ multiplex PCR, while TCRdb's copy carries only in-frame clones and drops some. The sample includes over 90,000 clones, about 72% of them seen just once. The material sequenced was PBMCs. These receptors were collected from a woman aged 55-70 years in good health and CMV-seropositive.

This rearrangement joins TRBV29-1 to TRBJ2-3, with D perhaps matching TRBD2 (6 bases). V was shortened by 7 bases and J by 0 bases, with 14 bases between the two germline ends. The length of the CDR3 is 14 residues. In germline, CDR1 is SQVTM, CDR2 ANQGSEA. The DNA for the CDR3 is TGCAGCGGGGGGGTTTCGACCAGCACAGATACGCAGTATTTT. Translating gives CSGGVSTSTDTQYF.

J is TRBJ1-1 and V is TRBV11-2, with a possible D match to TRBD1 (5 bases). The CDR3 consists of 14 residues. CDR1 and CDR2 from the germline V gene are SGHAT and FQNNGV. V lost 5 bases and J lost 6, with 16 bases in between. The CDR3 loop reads CASSLFGAFAEAFF. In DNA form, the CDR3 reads TGTGCCAGCAGCCTTTTTGGGGCGTTCGCTGAAGCTTTCTTT.

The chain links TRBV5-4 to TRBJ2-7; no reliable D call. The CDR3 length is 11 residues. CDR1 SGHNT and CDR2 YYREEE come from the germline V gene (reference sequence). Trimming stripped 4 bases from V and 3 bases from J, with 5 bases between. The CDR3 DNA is TGTGCCAGCAGCCGTTACTACGAGCAGTACTTC. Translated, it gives CASSRYYEQYF.

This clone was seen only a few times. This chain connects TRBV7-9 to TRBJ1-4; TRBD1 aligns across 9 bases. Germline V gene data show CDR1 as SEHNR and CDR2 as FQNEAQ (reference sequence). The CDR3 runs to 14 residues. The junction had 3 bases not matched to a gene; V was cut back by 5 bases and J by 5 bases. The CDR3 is CASSRGQGNEKLFF. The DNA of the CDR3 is TGTGCCAGCAGCCGGGGACAGGGAAATGAAAAACTGTTTTTT.

The CDR3 region has the DNA TGTGCCAGCCGCCACCGCGGTGAGCAGTTCTTC. Residues: CASRHRGEQFF. V and J are TRBV6-1 and TRBJ2-1; no reliable D call. Germline-derived CDR1 and CDR2 are MNHNS and SASEGT. This CDR3 contains 11 residues. V was clipped by 8 bases and J by 9 bases, with 11 bases between them.

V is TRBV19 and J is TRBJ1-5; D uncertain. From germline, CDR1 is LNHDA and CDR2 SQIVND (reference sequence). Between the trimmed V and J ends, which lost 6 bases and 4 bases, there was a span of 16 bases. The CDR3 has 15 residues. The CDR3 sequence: CASSPTEVGNQPQHF. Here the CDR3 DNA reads TGTGCCAGTAGCCCGACGGAGGTGGGGAATCAGCCCCAGCATTTT.

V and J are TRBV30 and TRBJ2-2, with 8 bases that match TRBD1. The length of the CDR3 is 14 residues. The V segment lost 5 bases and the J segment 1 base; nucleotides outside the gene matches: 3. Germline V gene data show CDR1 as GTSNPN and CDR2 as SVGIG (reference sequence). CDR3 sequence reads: CAWPGQGNTGELFF. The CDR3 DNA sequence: TGTGCCTGGCCCGGACAGGGGAACACCGGGGAGCTGTTTTTT.

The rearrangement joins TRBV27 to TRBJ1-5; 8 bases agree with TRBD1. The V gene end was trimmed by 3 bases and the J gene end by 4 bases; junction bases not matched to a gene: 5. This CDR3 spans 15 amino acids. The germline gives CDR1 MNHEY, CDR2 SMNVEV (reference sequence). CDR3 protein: CASSFGQGGNQPQHF. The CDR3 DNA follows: TGTGCCAGCAGTTTCGGACAGGGTGGTAATCAGCCCCAGCATTTT.

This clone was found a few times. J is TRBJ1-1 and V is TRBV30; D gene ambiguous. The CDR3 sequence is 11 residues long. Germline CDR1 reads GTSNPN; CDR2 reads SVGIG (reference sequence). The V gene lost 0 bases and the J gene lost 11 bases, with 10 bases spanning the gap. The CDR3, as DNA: TGTGCCTGGAGTGTAAGGGAGGTTGCTTTCTTT. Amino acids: CAWSVREVAFF.

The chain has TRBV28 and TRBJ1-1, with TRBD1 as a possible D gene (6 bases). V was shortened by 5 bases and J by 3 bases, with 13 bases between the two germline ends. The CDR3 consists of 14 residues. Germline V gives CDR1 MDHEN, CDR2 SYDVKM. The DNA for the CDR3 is TGTGCCAGCAGTACCGGGACACCAGACACTGAAGCTTTCTTT. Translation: CASSTGTPDTEAFF. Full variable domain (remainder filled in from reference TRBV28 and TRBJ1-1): DVKVTQSSRYLVKRTGEKVFLECVQDMDHENMFWYRQDPGLGLRLIYFSYDVKMKEKGDIPEGYSVSREKKERFSLILESASTNQTSMYLCASSTGTPDTEAFFGQGTRLTVV.

CDR3 nucleotides: TGTGCCAGCAGCTTAAGCAGGGGGCTCGATGAGCAGTTCTTC. It yields the protein CASSLSRGLDEQFF. V and J are TRBV7-3 and TRBJ2-1, with 8 bases matching TRBD1. Germline V gives CDR1 SGHTA, CDR2 FQGTGA. V lost 1 base and J lost 8; bases outside the gene matches: 4. The CDR3 has 14 amino acids. Combining the CDR3 with reference TRBV7-3 and TRBJ2-1 gives the whole variable domain GAGVSQTPSNKVTEKGKYVELRCDPISGHTALYWYRQSLGQGPEFLIYFQGTGAADDSGLPNDRFFAVRPEGSVSTLKIQRTERGDSAVYLCASSLSRGLDEQFFGPGTRLTVL.

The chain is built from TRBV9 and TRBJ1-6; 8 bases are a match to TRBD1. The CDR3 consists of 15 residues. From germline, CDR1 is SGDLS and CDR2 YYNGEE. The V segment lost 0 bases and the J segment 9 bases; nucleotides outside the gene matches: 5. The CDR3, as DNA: TGTGCCAGCAGCGTAGGTTCGACAGGGGCTTCACCCCTCCACTTT. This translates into CASSVGSTGASPLHF.

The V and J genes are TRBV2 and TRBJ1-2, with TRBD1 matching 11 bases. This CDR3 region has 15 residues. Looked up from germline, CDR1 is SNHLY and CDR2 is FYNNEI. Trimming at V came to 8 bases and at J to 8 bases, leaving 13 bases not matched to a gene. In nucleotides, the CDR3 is TGTGCCAGCCGGACAGGGGGCGGAAACACCCGAGGCTACACCTTC. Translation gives CASRTGGGNTRGYTF.

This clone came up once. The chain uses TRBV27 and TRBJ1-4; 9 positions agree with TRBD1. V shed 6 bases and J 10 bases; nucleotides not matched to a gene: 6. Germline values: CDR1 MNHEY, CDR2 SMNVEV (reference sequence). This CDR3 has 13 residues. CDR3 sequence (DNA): TGTGCCAGCAGACAGGACAGGGGTGGAAAACTGTTTTTT. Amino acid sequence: CASRQDRGGKLFF.